This TCR beta chain was found in a study of blood T cell repertoires in COVID-19. For the study at large: PBMCs, B-cell-depleted T cells, or T cells were the source of the cDNA or gDNA that made up the material.

The CDR3 covers 15 residues. With 5 bases clipped from V and 7 bases from J, the junction kept 6 bases outside the gene matches. Germline V CDR1 and CDR2: MGHDK, SYGVNS. In this sample, this clone turned up once. Only in-frame clones appear in the TCRdb table, and some are missing; sequencing was by immunoSEQ multiplex PCR. This sample yields some 130,000 clones, of which around 80% are seen a single time; 6% belongs to the top ten. The gene calls are TRBV25-1 and TRBJ2-2; TRBD1 agrees at 11 bases. Sequenced: PBMCs or T cells enriched from blood (not recorded which). This receptor was identified in a woman in her fifties or sixties who had recovered from COVID-19. The CDR3 region is CASSRSGTGGGELFF. The DNA of the CDR3 is TGTGCCAGCAGTCGATCCGGGACAGGGGGCGGGGAGCTGTTTTTT.